Shown below are 3 T cell receptor beta chains from a single sample sequenced in a study of T-cell reconstitution after alpha-beta-depleted transplantation in children. Unique molecular identifiers tagged the TCRbeta library. TCRdb itself ran the PCR reads through MiXCR, one entry per CDR3 protein. Here the sample spans about 420,000 distinct CDR3 sequences, under 20% being singletons. This material consisted of PBMCs, mostly from graft donor cells, taken 360 days after TCRalphabeta/CD19-depleted stem cell transplant. The receptors stem from a boy under three years old who had a stem cell transplant for Wiskott-Aldrich syndrome, so the T cells may come from the graft donor.

This clonotype was observed many times. This chain connects TRBV11-2 to TRBJ2-2, with 11 positions matching TRBD2. The germline CDR1 and CDR2 sequences are SGHAT and FQNNGV. The CDR3 has 17 residues. Germline trimming cut 3 bases from V and 5 bases from J; bases unmatched to any gene: 8. This chain's CDR3 is CASSFGETSGMTGELFF. CDR3 DNA: TGTGCCAGCAGCTTCGGCGAGACTAGCGGGATGACCGGGGAGCTGTTTTTT. Together with reference TRBV11-2 and TRBJ2-2, the CDR3 gives the full variable domain: EAGVAQSPRYKIIEKRQSVAFWCNPISGHATLYWYQQILGQGPKLLIQFQNNGVVDDSQLPKDRFSAERLKGVDSTLKIQPAKLEDSAVYLCASSFGETSGMTGELFFGEGSRLTVL.

The J gene is TRBJ2-2, the V gene TRBV6-1; 8 bases agree with TRBD1. V lost 4 bases and J lost 6; bases outside the gene matches: 1. The germline gives CDR1 MNHNS, CDR2 SASEGT. The CDR3 sequence is 13 residues long. CDR3: CASSAQGAGELFF. The DNA for the CDR3 is TGTGCCAGCAGTGCACAGGGGGCCGGGGAGCTGTTTTTT.

The chain recombines TRBV14 with TRBJ2-1; unclear D gene. The V and J ends lost 3 bases and 0 bases respectively, with 27 bases between them. The CDR3 is made up of 21 amino acids. Germline loops: CDR1 SGHDN, CDR2 FVKESK. CDR3 residues: CASSHFRTDRSISSSYNEQFF. In nucleotides, the CDR3 is TGTGCCAGCAGCCATTTTCGGACGGATCGATCCATTTCAAGCTCCTACAATGAGCAGTTCTTC.